This T cell receptor (beta chain) comes out of a study of cytomegalovirus exposure and HLA in healthy donors. Notes on the study in general: Reports described diagnosis of cytomegalovirus status by the classifier as highly specific and sensitive. Rarity held for most TCR sequences, but there were some public TCRs that occurred in many donors. A few CMV-associated chains proved CMV antigen-specific in vitro.

Sequenced by immunoSEQ multiplex PCR; TCRdb stores in-frame clones only, minus some. The sample lists 150,000 to 200,000 clones; 85% to 90% were seen once. Points on this clone: Its antigen is undetermined.

The CDR3 has 17 amino acids. Looked up from germline, CDR1 is LGHNA and CDR2 is YNFKEQ. Trimming took 4 bases from V and 6 from J; bases not matched to a gene: 11. The chain carries TRBV4-2 and TRBJ2-1, with 11 bases that match TRBD1. This receptor was obtained from a woman aged 30 to 39 in good health and CMV-seronegative. The sequenced sample was PBMCs. The CDR3 here is CASSLAPGTGGFNEQFF. CDR3 sequence (DNA): TGTGCCAGCAGCCTTGCCCCCGGGACAGGGGGATTCAATGAGCAGTTCTTC.